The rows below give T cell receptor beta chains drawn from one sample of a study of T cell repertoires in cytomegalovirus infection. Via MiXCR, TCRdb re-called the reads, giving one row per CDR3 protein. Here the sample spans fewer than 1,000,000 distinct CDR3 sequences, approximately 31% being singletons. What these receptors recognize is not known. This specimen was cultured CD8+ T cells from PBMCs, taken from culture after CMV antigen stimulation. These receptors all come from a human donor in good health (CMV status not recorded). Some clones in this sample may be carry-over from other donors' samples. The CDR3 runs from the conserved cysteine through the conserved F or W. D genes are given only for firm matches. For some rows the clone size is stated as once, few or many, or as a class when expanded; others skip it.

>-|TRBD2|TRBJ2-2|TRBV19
TGTGCCAGTAGTCCGGGACTAGCGGGGGGTTTGAACACCGGGGAGCTGTTTTTT
CASSPGLAGGLNTGELFF
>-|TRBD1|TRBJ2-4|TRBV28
TGTGCCGCCGAAAAGGGGACAGGAGAAAACATTCAGTACTTC
CAAEKGTGENIQYF
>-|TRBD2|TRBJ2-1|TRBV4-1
TGCGCCAGCAGCCAAGGACGCCCCTCGGCCAGCGGGGCGGGGGGAACCAATGAGCAGTTCTTC
CASSQGRPSASGAGGTNEQFF
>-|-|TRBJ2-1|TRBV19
TGTGCCAGTAGTATTTCGGGACTCAACAATGAGCAGTTCTTC
CASSISGLNNEQFF
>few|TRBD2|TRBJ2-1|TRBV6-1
TGTGCCAGCAGTGGACTAGCGGGTTTCACCAATGAGCAGTTCTTC
CASSGLAGFTNEQFF
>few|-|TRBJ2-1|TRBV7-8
TGTGCCAGCAGCCCGAGGGCCTACGGGAATGAGCAGTTCTTC
CASSPRAYGNEQFF
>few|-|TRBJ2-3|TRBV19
TGTGCCAGTAGTCCCGGGATTTACACAGATACGCAGTATTTT
CASSPGIYTDTQYF
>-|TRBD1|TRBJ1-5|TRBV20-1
TGCAGTGCTAGGGGGACAGGGGGCGGGGGTCAGCCCCAGCATTTT
CSARGTGGGGQPQHF
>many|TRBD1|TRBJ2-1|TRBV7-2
TGTGCCAGCAGCTTAGGGGACAGGGCCGATTACAATGAGCAGTTCTTC
CASSLGDRADYNEQFF
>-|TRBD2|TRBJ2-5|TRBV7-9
TGTGCCAGCAGCTCGAGGACTAGCGGGGGAACTTCCCAAGAGACCCAGTACTTC
CASSSRTSGGTSQETQYF
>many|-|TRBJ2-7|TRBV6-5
TGTGCCAGCAGTCTTTCGGACGGATACTACGAGCAGTACTTC
CASSLSDGYYEQYF
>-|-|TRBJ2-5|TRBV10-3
TGTGCCATCAGTGATGACAACCAGCCCTATAGAGAGACCCAGTACTTC
CAISDDNQPYRETQYF
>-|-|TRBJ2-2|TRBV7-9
TGTGCCAGCAGCCGTCCGTGGGGCCGAGGCACCGGGGAGCTGTTTTTT
CASSRPWGRGTGELFF
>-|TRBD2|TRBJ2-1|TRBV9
TGTGCCAGCAGCGTAGTGCTAGCGGGGGATTACAATGAGCAGTTCTTC
CASSVVLAGDYNEQFF
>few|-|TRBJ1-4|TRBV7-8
TGTGCCAGCAGCTTAGAAGGGTTGGCCGAAAAACTGTTTTTT
CASSLEGLAEKLFF
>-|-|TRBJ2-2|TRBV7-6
TGTGCCAGCAGCTCCCCAGGGTTGGGGAACACCGGGGAGCTGCTTTTT
CASSSPGLGNTGELLF
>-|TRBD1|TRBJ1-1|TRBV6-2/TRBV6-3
TGTGCCATCTCGCCGGGACAGGCGAACACTGAAGCTTTCTTT
CAISPGQANTEAFF
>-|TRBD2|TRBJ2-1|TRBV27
TGTGCCAGCAGTTTATATGGCGGGGGTGAGCAGTTCTTC
CASSLYGGGEQFF
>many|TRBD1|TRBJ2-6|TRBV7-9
TGTGCCAGCAGCGGCAGACAGGGGACGACGTATGGGGCCAACGTCCTGACTTTC
CASSGRQGTTYGANVLTF
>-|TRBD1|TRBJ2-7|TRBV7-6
TGTGCCAGCAGCTTGACAGGGGTGAGGCGGGAGCAGTACTTC
CASSLTGVRREQYF
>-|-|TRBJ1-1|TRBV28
TGTGCCAGCAGTTTGGCCCGGGGTGGGGGCACTGAAGCTTTCTTT
CASSLARGGGTEAFF
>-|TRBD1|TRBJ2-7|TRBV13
TGTGCCAGCAGCTCGCCGGGACAGGTGAGCGAGCAGTACTTC
CASSSPGQVSEQYF